This T cell receptor (beta chain) was captured in a study of cytomegalovirus exposure and HLA in healthy donors. Overall study results and limits: The authors excluded some V segments, including TRBV6-2 and TRBV6-3, as indistinguishable. Most TCR sequences were rare, but some public TCRs occurred in many donors. HLA alleles showed associations with 15,000 to 20,000 TCR beta sequences in a later analysis, at a 0.05 false discovery rate.

The donors (healthy individuals) were bone marrow donors. Points on this clone: The antigen is unknown.

CDR1 is SEHNR, CDR2 FQNEAQ, per germline (reference sequence). The CDR3 length is 16 residues. Trimming cost V 5 bases and J 1 base, with 15 bases left between them. The PCR made use of 60 Vbeta and 13 Jbeta primers. The data were produced by immunoSEQ multiplex PCR, yet TCRdb's version contains in-frame clones alone and is incomplete. The table has 150,000 to 200,000 clones, approximately 80% seen once; the top ten hold 2.1%. The sequencing sample was made of PBMCs. The clonotype comes from a woman in her late teens or twenties in good health and CMV-seropositive. The chain is built from TRBV7-9 and TRBJ2-4; maybe TRBD2 (5 bases). The CDR3 nucleotides are TGTGCCAGCAGCCTTCGGCCTTCGGGGGCCAAAAACATTCAGTACTTC. Protein: CASSLRPSGAKNIQYF.